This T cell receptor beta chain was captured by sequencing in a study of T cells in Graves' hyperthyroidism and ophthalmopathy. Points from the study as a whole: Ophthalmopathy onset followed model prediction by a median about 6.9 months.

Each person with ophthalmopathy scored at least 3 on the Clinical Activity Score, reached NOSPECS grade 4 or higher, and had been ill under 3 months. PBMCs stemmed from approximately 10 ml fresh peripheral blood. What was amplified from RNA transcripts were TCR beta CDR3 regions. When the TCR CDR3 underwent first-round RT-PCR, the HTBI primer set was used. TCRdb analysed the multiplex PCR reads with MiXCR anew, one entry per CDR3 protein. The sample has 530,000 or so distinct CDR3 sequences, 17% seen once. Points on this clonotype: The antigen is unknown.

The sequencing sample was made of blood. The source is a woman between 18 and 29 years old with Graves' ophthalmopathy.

CDR3 bases: TGTGCCAGTAGTATAGATGGACTAGCGGGAGGGGATACGCAGTATTTT. Amino acid sequence: CASSIDGLAGGDTQYF. The rearrangement joins TRBV19 to TRBJ2-3; 15 bases are shared with TRBD2. V gave up 0 bases and J gave up 6 bases; unmatched junction bases: 1. The CDR3 has 16 residues. Germline lookup yields CDR1 LNHDA and CDR2 SQIVND (reference sequence).